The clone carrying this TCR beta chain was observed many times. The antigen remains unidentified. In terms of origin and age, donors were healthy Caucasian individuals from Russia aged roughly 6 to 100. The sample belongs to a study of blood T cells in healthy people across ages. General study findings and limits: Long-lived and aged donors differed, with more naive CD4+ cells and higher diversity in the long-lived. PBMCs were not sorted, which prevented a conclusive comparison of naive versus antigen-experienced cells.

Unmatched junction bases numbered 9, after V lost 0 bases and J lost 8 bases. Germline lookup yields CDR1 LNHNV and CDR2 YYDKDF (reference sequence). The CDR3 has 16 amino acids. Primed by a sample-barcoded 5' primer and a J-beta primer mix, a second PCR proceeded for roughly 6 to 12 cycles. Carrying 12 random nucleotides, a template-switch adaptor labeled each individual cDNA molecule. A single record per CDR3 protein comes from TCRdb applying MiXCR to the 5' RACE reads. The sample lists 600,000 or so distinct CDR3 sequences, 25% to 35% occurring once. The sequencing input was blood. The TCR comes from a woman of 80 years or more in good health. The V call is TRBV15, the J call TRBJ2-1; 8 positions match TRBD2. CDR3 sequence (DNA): TGTGCCACCAGCAGAGATGGAGGGCCGGGGGGGCATGAGCAGTTCTTC. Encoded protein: CATSRDGGPGGHEQFF.